The 8 T cell receptor beta chains below come from one sample, sequenced in a study of read filtering for tumor transcriptome and immune sequencing. Molecular barcoded adaptors covering alpha/delta and beta/gamma chains were used on roughly 400 ng RNA. Using its own MiXCR run on the reads, TCRdb lists one record per CDR3 protein. The sample contains approximately 580 distinct CDR3 sequences, approximately 64% of which appear only once. The sequenced sample consisted of a population of CD138-negative cells sorted from bone marrow. Source of these receptors: a donor aged 40 or older with multiple myeloma. This table probably holds off-target reads from a library built for another chain.

The rearrangement joins TRBV24-1 to TRBJ2-2; the match to TRBD1 covers 8 bases. J lost 4 bases, V lost 3 bases, and 6 bases had no gene match. CDR3 length: 16 residues. Germline V lookup: CDR1 KGHDR, CDR2 SFDVKD. The CDR3 protein is CATSDPMDRATGELFF. The CDR3 DNA reads as TGTGCCACCAGTGATCCCATGGACAGGGCCACCGGGGAGCTGTTTTTT.

V gene TRBV20-1 combines with J gene TRBJ2-1; the D is unclear. The V gene's germline CDR1 is DFQATT and CDR2 SNEGSKA (reference sequence). CDR3 size: 13 residues. V dropped 5 bases and J dropped 0 bases, with 8 bases sitting between them. The DNA of the CDR3 is TGCAGTGCTTACATTTTCTCCTACAATGAGCAGTTCTTC. Its protein is CSAYIFSYNEQFF.

The J gene is TRBJ1-3, the V gene TRBV29-1, with unresolved D. CDR1 and CDR2 (germline): SQVTM, ANQGSEA. Trimming shortened V by 0 bases and J by 8 bases, and 14 bases separated the two germline ends. This CDR3 region has 14 residues. The CDR3 loop is CSVEDGQHPDTIYF. CDR3 sequence (DNA): TGCAGCGTTGAAGACGGCCAGCACCCGGACACCATATATTTT.

The chain employs TRBV5-5 and TRBJ1-1; TRBD1 matches 8 bases. The CDR3 totals 16 residues. Germline loops: CDR1 SGHKS, CDR2 YYEKEE (reference sequence). Trimming removed 4 bases from V and 6 bases from J; junction bases left unmatched: 14. CDR3 loop: CASSPDAGGAFAEAFF. As DNA, the CDR3 is TGTGCCAGCAGCCCCGATGCAGGGGGCGCGTTCGCTGAAGCTTTCTTT.

Here the CDR3 reads CSLTGIEGETQYF. CDR3 DNA: TGCAGCTTGACCGGGATCGAGGGGGAGACCCAGTACTTC. V and J are TRBV29-1 and TRBJ2-5; D is tentatively TRBD1 or TRBD2 (5 bases each). The V gene's germline CDR1 is SQVTM and CDR2 ANQGSEA. CDR3 size: 13 residues. V lost 8 bases to trimming and J lost 5 bases, with 18 bases between them.

This clonotype was recorded a few times. J is TRBJ2-3 and V is TRBV4-2, with D perhaps matching TRBD2 (5 bases). CDR1 is LGHNA, CDR2 YNFKEQ, per germline. Trimming shortened V by 0 bases and J by 0 bases, and 13 bases separated the two germline ends. The CDR3 runs to 17 residues. CDR3 amino acids: CASSQDDASGSTDTQYF. In DNA, the CDR3 is TGTGCCAGCAGCCAAGATGATGCCAGCGGTAGCACAGATACGCAGTATTTT.

The V and J genes are TRBV18 and TRBJ1-1; the match to TRBD1 covers 9 bases. V shed 5 bases, J shed 1 base, and the junction held 8 bases outside the gene matches. Germline CDR1 and CDR2: KGHSH and LQKENI. The CDR3 covers 16 residues. CDR3 in DNA: TGTGCCAGCTCAACAGGGGGCCAAAATAGGAACACTGAAGCTTTCTTT. Its protein is CASSTGGQNRNTEAFF.

The rearrangement uses TRBV12-5 and TRBJ2-1, with 7 bases lining up with TRBD2. CDR3 length: 15 amino acids. V gave up 4 bases and J gave up 3 bases; unmatched junction bases: 6. From germline, CDR1 is LGHNT and CDR2 FRNRAP. This CDR3 reads CASGSSGDFYNEQFF. The CDR3 DNA sequence: TGTGCTAGTGGTTCCAGCGGGGACTTCTACAATGAGCAGTTCTTC.